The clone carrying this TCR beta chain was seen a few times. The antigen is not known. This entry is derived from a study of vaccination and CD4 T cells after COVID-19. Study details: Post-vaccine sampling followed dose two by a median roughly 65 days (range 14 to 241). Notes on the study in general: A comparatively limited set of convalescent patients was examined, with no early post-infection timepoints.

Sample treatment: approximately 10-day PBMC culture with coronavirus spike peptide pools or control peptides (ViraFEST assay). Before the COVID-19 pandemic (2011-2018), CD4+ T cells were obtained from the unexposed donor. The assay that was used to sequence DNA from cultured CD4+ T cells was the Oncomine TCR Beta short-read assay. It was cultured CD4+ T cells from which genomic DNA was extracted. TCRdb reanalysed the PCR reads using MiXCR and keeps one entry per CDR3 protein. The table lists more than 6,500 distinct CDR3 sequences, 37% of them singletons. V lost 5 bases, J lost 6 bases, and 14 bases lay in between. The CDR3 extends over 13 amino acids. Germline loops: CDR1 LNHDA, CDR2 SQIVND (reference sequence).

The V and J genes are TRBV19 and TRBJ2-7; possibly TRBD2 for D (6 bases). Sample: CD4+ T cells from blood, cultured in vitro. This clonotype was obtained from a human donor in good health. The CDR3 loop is CASSGQGGSEQYF. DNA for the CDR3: TGTGCCAGTAGTGGGCAGGGAGGCTCCGAGCAGTACTTC. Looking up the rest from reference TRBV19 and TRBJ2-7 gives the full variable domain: DGGITQSPKYLFRKEGQNVTLSCEQNLNHDAMYWYRQDPGQGLRLIYYSQIVNDFQKGDIAEGYSVSREKKESFPLTVTSAQKNPTAFYLCASSGQGGSEQYFGPGTRLTVT.